This T cell receptor beta chain was found in a study of blood T cell repertoires in COVID-19. For the study at large: The United States, Italy and Spain provided the acute and convalescent COVID-19 samples.

The count of this clone is one. Sequenced by immunoSEQ multiplex PCR; TCRdb stores in-frame clones only, minus some. Altogether 180,000 or so clones are present, roughly 80% being singletons, with the ten largest covering approximately 11%. Germline CDR1 and CDR2: KGHSH and LQKENI. The length of the CDR3 is 16 residues. The V end lost 6 bases, the J end lost 2 bases, and 19 bases lay between the germline ends. Specimen: PBMCs or T cells enriched from blood (not recorded which). The chain joins TRBV18 to TRBJ2-5, with D perhaps matching TRBD1 (6 bases). The clonotype was recovered from a man in his fifties or sixties who had recovered from COVID-19. The CDR3 nucleotides are TGTGCCAGCTCTCAATTAGGACAGAGCGCACAAGAGACCCAGTACTTC. It encodes CASSQLGQSAQETQYF.